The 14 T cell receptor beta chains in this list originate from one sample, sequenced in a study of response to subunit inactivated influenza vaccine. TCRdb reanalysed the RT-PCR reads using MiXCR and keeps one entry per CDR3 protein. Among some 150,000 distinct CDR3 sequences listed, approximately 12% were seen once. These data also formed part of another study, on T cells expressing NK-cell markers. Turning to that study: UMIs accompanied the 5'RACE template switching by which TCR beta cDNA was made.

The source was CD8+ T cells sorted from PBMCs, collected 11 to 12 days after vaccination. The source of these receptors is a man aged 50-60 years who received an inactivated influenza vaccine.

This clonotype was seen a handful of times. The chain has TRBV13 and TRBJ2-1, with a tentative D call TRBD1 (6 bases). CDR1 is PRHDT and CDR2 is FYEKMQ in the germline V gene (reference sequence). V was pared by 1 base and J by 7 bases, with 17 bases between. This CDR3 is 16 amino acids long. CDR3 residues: CASSLVLSGEGNEQFF. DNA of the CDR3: TGTGCCAGCAGCTTAGTGTTGTCAGGGGAAGGAAATGAGCAGTTCTTC.

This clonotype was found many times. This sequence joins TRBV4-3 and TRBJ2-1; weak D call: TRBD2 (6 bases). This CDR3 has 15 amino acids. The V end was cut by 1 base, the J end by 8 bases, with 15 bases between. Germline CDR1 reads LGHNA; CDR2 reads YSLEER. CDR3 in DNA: TGCGCCAGCAGCCAAGTTCACGGGGAGGCGGATGAGCAGTTCTTC. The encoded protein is CASSQVHGEADEQFF.

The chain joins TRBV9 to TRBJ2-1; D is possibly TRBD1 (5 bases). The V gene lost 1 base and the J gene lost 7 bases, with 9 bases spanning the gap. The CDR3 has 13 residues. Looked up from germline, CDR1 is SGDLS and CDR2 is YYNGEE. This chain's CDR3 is CASSVNPGNEQFF. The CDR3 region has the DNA TGTGCCAGCAGCGTAAACCCAGGGAATGAGCAGTTCTTC.

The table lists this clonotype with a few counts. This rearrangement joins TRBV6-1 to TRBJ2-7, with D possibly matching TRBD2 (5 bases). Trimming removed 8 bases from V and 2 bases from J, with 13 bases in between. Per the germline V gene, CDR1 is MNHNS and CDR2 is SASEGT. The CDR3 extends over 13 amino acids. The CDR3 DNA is TGTGCCAGCTCACAGCGGATCCCCTACGAGCAGTACTTC. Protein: CASSQRIPYEQYF.

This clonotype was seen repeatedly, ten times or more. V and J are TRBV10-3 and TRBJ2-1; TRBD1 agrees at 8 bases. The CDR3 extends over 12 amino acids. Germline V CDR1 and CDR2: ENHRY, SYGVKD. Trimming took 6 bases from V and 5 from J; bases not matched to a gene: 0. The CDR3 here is CAIRTGDNEQFF. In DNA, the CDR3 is TGTGCCATCAGGACAGGGGACAATGAGCAGTTCTTC.

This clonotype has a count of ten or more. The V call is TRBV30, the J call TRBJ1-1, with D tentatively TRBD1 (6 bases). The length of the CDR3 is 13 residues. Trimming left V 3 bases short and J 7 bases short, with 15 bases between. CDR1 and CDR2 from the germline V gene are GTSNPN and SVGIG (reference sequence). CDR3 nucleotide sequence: TGTGCCTGGAGCGCGTCGGGGGCGAGTGAAGCTTTCTTT. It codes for CAWSASGASEAFF.

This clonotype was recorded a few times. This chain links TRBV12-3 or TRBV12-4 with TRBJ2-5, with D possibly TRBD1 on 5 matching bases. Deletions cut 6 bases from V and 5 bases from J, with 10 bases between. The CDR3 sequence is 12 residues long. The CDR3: CASRGVSETQYF. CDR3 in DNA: TGTGCCAGCAGAGGGGTTTCGGAGACCCAGTACTTC.

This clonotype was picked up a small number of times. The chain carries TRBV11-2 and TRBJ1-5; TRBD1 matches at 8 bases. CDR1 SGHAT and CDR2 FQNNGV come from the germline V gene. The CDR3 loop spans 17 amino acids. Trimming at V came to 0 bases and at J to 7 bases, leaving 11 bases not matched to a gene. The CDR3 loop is CASSLESADRVLQPQHF. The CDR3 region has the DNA TGTGCCAGCAGCTTAGAGTCAGCGGACAGGGTATTGCAGCCCCAGCATTTT.

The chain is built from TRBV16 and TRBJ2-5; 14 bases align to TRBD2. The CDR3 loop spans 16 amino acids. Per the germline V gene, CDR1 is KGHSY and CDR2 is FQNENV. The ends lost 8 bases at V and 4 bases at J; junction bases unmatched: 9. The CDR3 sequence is CASESAGLAGVETQYF. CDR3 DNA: TGTGCCAGCGAGAGCGCGGGACTAGCGGGAGTAGAGACCCAGTACTTC.

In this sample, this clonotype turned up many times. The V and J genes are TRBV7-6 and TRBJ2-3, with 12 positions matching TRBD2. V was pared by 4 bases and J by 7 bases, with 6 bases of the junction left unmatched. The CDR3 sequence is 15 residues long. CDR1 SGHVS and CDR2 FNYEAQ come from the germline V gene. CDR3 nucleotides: TGTGCCAGCAGCTCCCCGACTAGCGGGAGTAATACGCAGTATTTT. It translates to CASSSPTSGSNTQYF.

The CDR3 coding sequence is TGTGCCAGCAGCTTAGTTGTGTTATTCCCCGAGCAGTACTTC. It yields the protein CASSLVVLFPEQYF. The J gene is TRBJ2-7, the V gene TRBV7-8, with no clear D. In germline, CDR1 is SGHVS, CDR2 FQNEAQ. The CDR3 has 14 amino acids. V was trimmed by 1 base and J by 6 bases, leaving 13 bases between them.

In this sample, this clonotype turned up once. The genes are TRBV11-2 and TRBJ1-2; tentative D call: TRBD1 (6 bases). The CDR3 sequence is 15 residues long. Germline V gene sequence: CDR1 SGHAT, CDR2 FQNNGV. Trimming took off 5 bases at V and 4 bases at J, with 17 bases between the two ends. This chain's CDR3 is CASSPNRGGGYGYTF. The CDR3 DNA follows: TGTGCCAGCAGCCCCAACCGAGGGGGGGGCTATGGCTACACCTTC.

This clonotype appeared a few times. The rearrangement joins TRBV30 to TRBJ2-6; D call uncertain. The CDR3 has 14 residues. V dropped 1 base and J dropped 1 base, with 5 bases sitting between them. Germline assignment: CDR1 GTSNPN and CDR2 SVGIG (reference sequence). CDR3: CAWSGSSGANVLTF. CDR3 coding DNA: TGTGCCTGGAGTGGGAGTTCTGGGGCCAACGTCCTGACTTTC.

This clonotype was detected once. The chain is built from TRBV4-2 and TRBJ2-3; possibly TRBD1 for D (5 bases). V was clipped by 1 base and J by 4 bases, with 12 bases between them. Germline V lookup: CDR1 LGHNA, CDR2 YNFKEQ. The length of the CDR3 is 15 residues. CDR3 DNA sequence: TGTGCCAGCAGCCAAGTGCAGGGCCCTCCAGATACGCAGTATTTT. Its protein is CASSQVQGPPDTQYF.